A selection of T cell receptor beta chains follows, all from one sample in a study of shared clonotypes between healthy human individuals. TCRdb's table, derived via immunoSEQ multiplex PCR, lists solely in-frame clones and lacks some. The sample includes about 380,000 clones, 96% seen only once; the top ten take 0.25% to 0.35%. The sample consisted of memory CD8+ T cells sorted from blood. Every receptor here comes from a man aged 25 to 40 in good health. Each CDR3 is given with its conserved first and last residue. The order of the fields is V gene, clone size, D gene, J gene, CDR3 protein, CDR3 DNA. A D gene is named only where the DNA matches it firmly. Expanded clones get a size class; other rows say once, few or many, or leave the size out.

v_call: TRBV4-2
clone_size: -
d_call: -
j_call: TRBJ2-3
cdr3_aa: CASSQGNTNTDTQYF
cdr3_nt: TGTGCCAGCAGCCAAGGGAATACGAACACAGATACGCAGTATTTT

v_call: TRBV9
clone_size: once
d_call: -
j_call: TRBJ2-2
cdr3_aa: CASSVARSPGELFF
cdr3_nt: TGTGCCAGCAGCGTAGCCCGGTCCCCCGGGGAGCTGTTTTTT

v_call: TRBV11-3
clone_size: -
d_call: -
j_call: TRBJ2-5
cdr3_aa: CASSLGLQETQYF
cdr3_nt: TGTGCCAGCAGCTTAGGACTGCAAGAGACCCAGTACTTC

v_call: TRBV4-1
clone_size: -
d_call: TRBD2
j_call: TRBJ2-7
cdr3_aa: CASSPSGDTYEQYF
cdr3_nt: TGCGCCAGCAGCCCTAGCGGGGATACCTACGAGCAGTACTTC

v_call: TRBV27
clone_size: once
d_call: -
j_call: TRBJ2-2
cdr3_aa: CASSFVGPGELFF
cdr3_nt: TGTGCCAGCAGTTTCGTAGGACCCGGGGAGCTGTTTTTT

v_call: TRBV11-2
clone_size: -
d_call: -
j_call: TRBJ2-1
cdr3_aa: CASSPTTGMDEQFF
cdr3_nt: TGTGCCAGCAGCCCAACAACAGGGATGGATGAGCAGTTCTTC

v_call: TRBV29-1
clone_size: -
d_call: TRBD2
j_call: TRBJ2-6
cdr3_aa: CSVDGGAGANVLTF
cdr3_nt: TGCAGCGTTGATGGGGGGGCTGGGGCCAACGTCCTGACTTTC

v_call: TRBV28
clone_size: once
d_call: TRBD1
j_call: TRBJ1-4
cdr3_aa: CASSLEGPGQGGEKLFF
cdr3_nt: TGTGCCAGCAGTTTAGAGGGTCCGGGACAGGGGGGCGAAAAACTGTTTTTT

v_call: TRBV30
clone_size: -
d_call: -
j_call: TRBJ2-7
cdr3_aa: CAWSTPTAGIYEQYF
cdr3_nt: TGTGCCTGGAGTACCCCAACGGCGGGAATCTACGAGCAGTACTTC

v_call: TRBV2
clone_size: -
d_call: -
j_call: TRBJ2-5
cdr3_aa: CASSEARRKETQYF
cdr3_nt: TGTGCCAGCAGTGAAGCGCGCCGAAAAGAGACCCAGTACTTC